The entry below gives a single T cell receptor beta chain sequence along with its context. CDR1 MNHEY and CDR2 SVGAGI come from the germline V gene. The CDR3 contains 13 residues. V was cut by 2 bases and J by 10 bases, with 14 bases left in between. Generated by immunoSEQ multiplex PCR, the TCRdb table keeps only in-frame clones and is missing some. The sample records 7,500 to 8,500 clones, 70% to 85% being singletons. This sample stems from a study of graft-versus-host responses after intestinal transplantation. Graft specimens yielded both intraepithelial and lamina propria lymphocytes. The sequence derives from a human patient who received an intestinal transplant, so some T cells may come from the graft donor. The chain recombines TRBV6-5 with TRBJ1-1; perhaps TRBD1 as D (6 bases). Here the sequenced sample was ileum tissue, taken approximately 120 days after transplant. The CDR3 bases are TGTGCCAGCAGTTACGAAGGGGGAACGGGAGCTTTCTTT. Residues: CASSYEGGTGAFF.